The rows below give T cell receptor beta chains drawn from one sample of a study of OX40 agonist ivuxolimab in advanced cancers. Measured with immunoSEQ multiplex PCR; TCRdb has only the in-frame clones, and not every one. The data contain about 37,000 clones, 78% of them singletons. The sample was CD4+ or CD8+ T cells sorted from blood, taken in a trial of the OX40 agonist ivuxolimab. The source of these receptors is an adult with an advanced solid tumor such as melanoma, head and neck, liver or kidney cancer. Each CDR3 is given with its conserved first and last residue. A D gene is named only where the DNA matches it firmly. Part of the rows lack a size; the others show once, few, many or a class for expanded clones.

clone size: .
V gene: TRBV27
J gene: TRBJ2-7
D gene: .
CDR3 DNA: TGTGCCAGCAGTCCCGGCGGAGGCGAGCAGTACTTC
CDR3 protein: CASSPGGGEQYF

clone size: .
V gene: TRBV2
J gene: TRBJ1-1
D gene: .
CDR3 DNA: TGTGCCAGCAGTGAGGGGACGGTGAACACTGAAGCTTTCTTT
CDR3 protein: CASSEGTVNTEAFF

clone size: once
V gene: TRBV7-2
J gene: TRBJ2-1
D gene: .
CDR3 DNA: TGTGCCAGCAGCTTCAACGACCTAGATAGGGATGAGCAGTTCTTC
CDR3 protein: CASSFNDLDRDEQFF

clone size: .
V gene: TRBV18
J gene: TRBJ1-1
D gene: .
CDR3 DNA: TGTGCCAGCTCACCCAGCCTGAACACTGAAGCTTTCTTT
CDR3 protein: CASSPSLNTEAFF

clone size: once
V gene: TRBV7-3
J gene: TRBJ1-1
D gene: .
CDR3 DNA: TGTGCCAGCAGCTCCCAGCCGAACACTGAAGCTTTCTTT
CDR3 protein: CASSSQPNTEAFF

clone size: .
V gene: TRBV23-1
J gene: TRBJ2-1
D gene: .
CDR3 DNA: TGCGCCAGCAGTCAATCGAAAGAGGTGAATGAGCAGTTCTTC
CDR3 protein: CASSQSKEVNEQFF

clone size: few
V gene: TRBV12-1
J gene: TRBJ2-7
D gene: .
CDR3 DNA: TGTGCCAGCAGCCCCGGACCCCCCCGGGGCGAGCAGTACTTC
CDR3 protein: CASSPGPPRGEQYF

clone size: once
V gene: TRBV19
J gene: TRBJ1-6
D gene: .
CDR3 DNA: TGTGCCAGTGAGCAGCAACAGAATTCACCCCTCCACTTT
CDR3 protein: CASEQQQNSPLHF

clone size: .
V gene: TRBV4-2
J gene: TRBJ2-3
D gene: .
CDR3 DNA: TGTGCCAGCAGCCAAGAACCATCGGGGTCAGGAGATACGCAGTATTTT
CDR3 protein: CASSQEPSGSGDTQYF

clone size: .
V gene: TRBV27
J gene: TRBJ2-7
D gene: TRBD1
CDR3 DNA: TGTGCCAGCAGTTTGCGGGACAGGAGATACGAGCAGTACTTC
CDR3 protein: CASSLRDRRYEQYF

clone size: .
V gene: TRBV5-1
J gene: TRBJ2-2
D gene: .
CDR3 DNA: TGCGCCAGCAGCCCCGCAACGCGACAGGGAGGAACCGGGGAGCTGTTTTTT
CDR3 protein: CASSPATRQGGTGELFF

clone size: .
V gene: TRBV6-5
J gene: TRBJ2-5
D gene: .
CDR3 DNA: TGTGCCAGCAGTTACACGGGTCTGGAGACCCAGTACTTC
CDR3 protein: CASSYTGLETQYF

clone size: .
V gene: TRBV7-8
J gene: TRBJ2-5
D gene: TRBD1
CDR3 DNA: TGTGCCAGCAGCCTCGGGACAGCACAAGAGACCCAGTACTTC
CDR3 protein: CASSLGTAQETQYF

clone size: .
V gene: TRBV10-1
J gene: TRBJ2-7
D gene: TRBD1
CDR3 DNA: TGCGCCGGTCAAGGCAGGGGGTTAACCGAGCAGTACTTC
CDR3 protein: CAGQGRGLTEQYF

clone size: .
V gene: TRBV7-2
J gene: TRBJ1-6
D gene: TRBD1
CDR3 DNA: TGTGCCAGCAGCTTGTCAGGGGGCTGGTCACCCCTCCACTTT
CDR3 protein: CASSLSGGWSPLHF

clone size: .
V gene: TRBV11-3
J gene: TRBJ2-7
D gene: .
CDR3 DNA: TGTGCCAGCAGCTTGGAAGGCATCACCTACGAGCAGTACTTC
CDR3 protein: CASSLEGITYEQYF

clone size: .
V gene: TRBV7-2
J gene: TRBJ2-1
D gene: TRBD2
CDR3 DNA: TGTGCCAGCAGCTTAGCTAGCGGGAGGAGCTACAATGAGCAGTTCTTC
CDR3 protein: CASSLASGRSYNEQFF

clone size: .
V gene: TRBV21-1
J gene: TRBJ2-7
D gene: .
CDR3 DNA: TGTGCCAGCAGCAAGACGACAGGTCCTATGGACGAGCAGTACTTC
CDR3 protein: CASSKTTGPMDEQYF

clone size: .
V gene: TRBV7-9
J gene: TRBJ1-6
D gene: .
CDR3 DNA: TGTGCCAGCAGCACACCCGGAGACCCGGGAGGGCCCCTCCACTTT
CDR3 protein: CASSTPGDPGGPLHF

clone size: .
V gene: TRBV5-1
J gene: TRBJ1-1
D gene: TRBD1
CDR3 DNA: TGCGCCAGCAGACAGGGGGCCACTGAAGCTTTCTTT
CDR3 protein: CASRQGATEAFF

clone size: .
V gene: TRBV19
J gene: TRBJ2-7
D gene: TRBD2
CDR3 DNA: TGTGCCAGTAGTACCTGGACTAGCGGGGGTAGCTCCTACGAGCAGTACTTC
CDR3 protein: CASSTWTSGGSSYEQYF

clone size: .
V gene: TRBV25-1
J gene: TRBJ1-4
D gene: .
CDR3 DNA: TGTGCCAGCAGTGAAGGAAGTTCGCTTAATGAAAAACTGTTTTTT
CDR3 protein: CASSEGSSLNEKLFF

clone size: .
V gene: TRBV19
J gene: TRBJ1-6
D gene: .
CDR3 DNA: TGTGCCAGTAGTATCCCGCAGCGTTCACCCCTCCACTTT
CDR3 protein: CASSIPQRSPLHF